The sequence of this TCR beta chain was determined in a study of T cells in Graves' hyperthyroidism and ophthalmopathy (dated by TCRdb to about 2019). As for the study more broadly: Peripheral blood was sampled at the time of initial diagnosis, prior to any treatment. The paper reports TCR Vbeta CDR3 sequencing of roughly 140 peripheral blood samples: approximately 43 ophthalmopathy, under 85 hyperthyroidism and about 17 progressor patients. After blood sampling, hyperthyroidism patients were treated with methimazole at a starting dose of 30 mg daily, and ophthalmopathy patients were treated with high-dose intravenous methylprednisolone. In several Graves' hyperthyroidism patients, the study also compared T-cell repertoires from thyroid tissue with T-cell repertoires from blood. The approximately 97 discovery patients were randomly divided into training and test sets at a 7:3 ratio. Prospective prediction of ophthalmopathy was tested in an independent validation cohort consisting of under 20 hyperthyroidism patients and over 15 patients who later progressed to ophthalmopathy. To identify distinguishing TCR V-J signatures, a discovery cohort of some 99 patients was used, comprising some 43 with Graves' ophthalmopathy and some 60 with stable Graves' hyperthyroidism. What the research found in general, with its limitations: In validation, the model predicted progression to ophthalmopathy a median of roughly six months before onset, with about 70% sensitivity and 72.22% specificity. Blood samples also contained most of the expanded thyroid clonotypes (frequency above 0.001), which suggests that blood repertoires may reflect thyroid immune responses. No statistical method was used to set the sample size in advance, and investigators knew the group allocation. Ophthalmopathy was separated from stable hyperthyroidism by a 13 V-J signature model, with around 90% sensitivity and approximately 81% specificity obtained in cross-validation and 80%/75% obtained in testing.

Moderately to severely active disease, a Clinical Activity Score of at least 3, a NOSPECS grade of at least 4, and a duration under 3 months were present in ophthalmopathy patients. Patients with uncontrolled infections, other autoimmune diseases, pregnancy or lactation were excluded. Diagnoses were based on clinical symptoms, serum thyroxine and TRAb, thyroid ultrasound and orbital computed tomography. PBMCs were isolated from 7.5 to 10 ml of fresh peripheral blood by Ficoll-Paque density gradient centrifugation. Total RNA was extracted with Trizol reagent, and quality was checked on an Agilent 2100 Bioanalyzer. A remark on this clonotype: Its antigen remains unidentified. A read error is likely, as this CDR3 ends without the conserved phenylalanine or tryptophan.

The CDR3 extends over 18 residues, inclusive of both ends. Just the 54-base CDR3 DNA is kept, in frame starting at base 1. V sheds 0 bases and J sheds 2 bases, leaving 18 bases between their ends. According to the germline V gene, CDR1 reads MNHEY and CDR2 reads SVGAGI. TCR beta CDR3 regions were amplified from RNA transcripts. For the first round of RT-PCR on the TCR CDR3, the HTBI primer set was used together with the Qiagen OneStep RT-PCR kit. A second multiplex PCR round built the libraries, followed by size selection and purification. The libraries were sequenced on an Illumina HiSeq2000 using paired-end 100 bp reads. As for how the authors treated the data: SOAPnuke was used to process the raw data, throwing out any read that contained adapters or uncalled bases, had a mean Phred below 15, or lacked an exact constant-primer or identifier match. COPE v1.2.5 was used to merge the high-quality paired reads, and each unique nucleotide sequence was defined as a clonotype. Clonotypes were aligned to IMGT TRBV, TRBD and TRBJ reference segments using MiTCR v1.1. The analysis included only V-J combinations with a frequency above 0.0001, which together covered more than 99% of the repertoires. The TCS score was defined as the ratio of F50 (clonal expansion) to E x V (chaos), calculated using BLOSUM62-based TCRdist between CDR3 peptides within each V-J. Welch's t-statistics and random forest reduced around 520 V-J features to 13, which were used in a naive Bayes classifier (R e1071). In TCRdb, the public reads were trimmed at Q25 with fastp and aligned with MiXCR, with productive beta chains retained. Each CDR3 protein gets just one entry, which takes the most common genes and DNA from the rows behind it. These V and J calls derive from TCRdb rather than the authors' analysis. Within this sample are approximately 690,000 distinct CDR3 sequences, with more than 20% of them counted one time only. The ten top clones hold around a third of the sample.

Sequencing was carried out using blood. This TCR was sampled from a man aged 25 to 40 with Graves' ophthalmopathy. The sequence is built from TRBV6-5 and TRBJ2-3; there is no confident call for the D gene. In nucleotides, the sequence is TGTGCCAGCAGTTACTCGAGATTAGCTAGGATTCTCACAGATACGCAGTATCTT. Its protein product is CASSYSRLARILTDTQYL.